This T cell receptor (beta chain) stems from a study of identical twins. Everyone who gave samples was a healthy Caucasian. Points from the study as a whole: Alpha sequences that were out-of-frame and twin-shared showed an excess of low generation probability. For cord blood, abundant beta clonotypes had fewer insertions, unlike memory repertoires, which showed none.

With respect to this clonotype: What it binds is unknown.

Unique molecular identifiers were present on the cDNA, which also gained a universal primer site by template switching. One entry per CDR3 protein, called by TCRdb with MiXCR from the 5' RACE reads. The sample yields about 490,000 distinct CDR3 sequences, 13% to 15% seen once. The V gene's germline CDR1 is MNHNS and CDR2 SASEGT. The CDR3 covers 14 residues. V was clipped by 5 bases and J by 4 bases; unmatched bases: 5. These data were also filed under a second study, of yellow fever vaccine responses in identical twins.

This clonotype originated in a woman aged 18-29 years in good health. This chain connects TRBV6-1 to TRBJ1-2, with TRBD1 matching 9 bases. Sequencing input: CD4+ T cells sorted from blood. The CDR3 nucleotides read TGTGCCAGCAGTACACAGGGGGCTGGCTATGGCTACACCTTC. It specifies CASSTQGAGYGYTF.